This TCR beta chain comes out of a study of OX40 agonist ivuxolimab in advanced cancers. Across the study: Administration of intravenous ivuxolimab to patients occurred every 2 weeks at 0.01 to 10 mg/kg. Prior anti-PD-1, anti-PD-L1 or anti-CTLA-4 therapy did not bar entry, and more than 35% had some.

This clone turned up a few times. Its target is unknown. With 4 bases removed from V and 3 bases from J, the gap between germline ends came to 10 bases. CDR1 is LNHDA, CDR2 SQIVND, per germline (reference sequence). The CDR3 totals 13 residues. Study results and limitations: In CD8+ T cells, expanded clones were on average more numerous than in CD4+. Both blood CD4+ and CD8+ T cells showed clonal growth by week 6 at 0.1 to 3.0 mg/kg.

Only in-frame clones appear in the TCRdb table, and some are missing; sequencing was by immunoSEQ multiplex PCR. The sample contains tens of thousands of clones, around nine tenths of which appear only once. The TCR was taken from an adult with an advanced solid tumor such as melanoma, head and neck, liver or kidney cancer. The genes are TRBV19 and TRBJ2-7; D unresolved. Here the sequenced sample was CD4+ or CD8+ T cells sorted from blood, taken in a trial of the OX40 agonist ivuxolimab. CDR3 coding DNA: TGTGCCAGTAGTACGACTCAAAACTACGAGCAGTACTTC. Translation gives CASSTTQNYEQYF.